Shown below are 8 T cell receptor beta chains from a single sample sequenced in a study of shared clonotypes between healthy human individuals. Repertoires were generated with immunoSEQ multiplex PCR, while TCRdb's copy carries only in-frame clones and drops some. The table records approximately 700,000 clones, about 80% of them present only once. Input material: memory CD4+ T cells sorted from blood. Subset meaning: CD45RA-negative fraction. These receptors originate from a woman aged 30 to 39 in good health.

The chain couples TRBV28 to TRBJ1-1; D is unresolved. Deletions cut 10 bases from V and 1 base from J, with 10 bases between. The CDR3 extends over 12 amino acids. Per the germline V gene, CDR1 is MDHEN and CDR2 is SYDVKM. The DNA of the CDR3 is TGTGCCACCCACAGTAGGAACACTGAAGCTTTCTTT. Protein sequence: CATHSRNTEAFF.

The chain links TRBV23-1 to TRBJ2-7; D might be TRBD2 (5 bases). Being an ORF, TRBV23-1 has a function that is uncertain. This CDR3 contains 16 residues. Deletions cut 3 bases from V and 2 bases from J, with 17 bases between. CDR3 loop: CASSHGEREPTYEQYF. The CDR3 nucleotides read TGCGCCAGCAGTCATGGGGAGAGGGAACCGACCTACGAGCAGTACTTC.

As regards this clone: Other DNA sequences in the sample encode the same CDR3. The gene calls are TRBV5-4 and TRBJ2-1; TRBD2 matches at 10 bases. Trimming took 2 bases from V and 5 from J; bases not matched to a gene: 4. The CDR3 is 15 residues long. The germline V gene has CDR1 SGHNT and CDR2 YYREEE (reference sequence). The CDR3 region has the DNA TGTGCCAGCAGCTTCTCTAGCGGGAGCCACAATGAGCAGTTCTTC. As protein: CASSFSSGSHNEQFF.

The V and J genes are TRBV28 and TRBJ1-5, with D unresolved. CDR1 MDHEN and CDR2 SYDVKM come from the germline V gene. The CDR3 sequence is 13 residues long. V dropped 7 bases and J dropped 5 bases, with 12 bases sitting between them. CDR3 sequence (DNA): TGTGCCAGCACCCGGGGTCCAGATCAGCCCCAGCATTTT. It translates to CASTRGPDQPQHF.

CDR3 sequence reads: CASSSGQHYGYTF. For the CDR3, the DNA is TGCGCCAGCAGCTCGGGACAGCACTATGGCTACACCTTC. The V and J genes are TRBV5-1 and TRBJ1-2; 7 positions agree with TRBD1. V lost 3 bases, J lost 3 bases, and 2 bases stayed unmatched. Per germline, CDR1 SGHRS and CDR2 YFSETQ. This CDR3 has 13 residues.

The CDR3 loop reads CAWSTSNTIYF. The CDR3 DNA reads TGTGCCTGGAGTACTTCAAACACCATATATTTT. V gene TRBV30 combines with J gene TRBJ1-3; D ambiguous. Germline-derived CDR1 and CDR2 are GTSNPN and SVGIG (reference sequence). Trimming took off 2 bases at V and 6 bases at J, with 5 bases between the two ends. The CDR3 sequence is 11 residues long. Filled out from reference TRBV30 and TRBJ1-3, the complete variable domain reads SQTIHQWPATLVQPVGSPLSLECTVEGTSNPNLYWYRQAAGRGLQLLFYSVGIGQISSEVPQNLSASRPQDRQFILSSKKLLLSDSGFYLCAWSTSNTIYFGEGSWLTVV.

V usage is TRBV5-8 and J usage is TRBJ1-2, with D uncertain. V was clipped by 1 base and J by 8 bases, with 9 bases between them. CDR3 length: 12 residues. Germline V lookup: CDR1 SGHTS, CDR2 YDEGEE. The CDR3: CASSLFGNGYTF. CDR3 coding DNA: TGTGCCAGCAGCTTGTTTGGGAACGGCTACACCTTC.

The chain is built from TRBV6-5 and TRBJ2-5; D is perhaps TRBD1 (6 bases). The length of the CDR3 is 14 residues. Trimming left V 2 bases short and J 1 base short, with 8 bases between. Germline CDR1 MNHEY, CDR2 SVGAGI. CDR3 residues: CASSYQDSQETQYF. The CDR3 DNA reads TGTGCCAGCAGTTACCAGGACAGCCAAGAGACCCAGTACTTC.